The 18 T cell receptor beta chains below come from one sample, sequenced in a study of blood T cell dynamics during melanoma immunotherapy. Clones were read by immunoSEQ multiplex PCR, and TCRdb kept only the in-frame ones, dropping some. Of 13,000 to 15,000 clones listed, roughly 89% are singletons. Time point noted: week 3, after first cycle of checkpoint inhibitor. The starting material was blood, obtained from a patient treated with checkpoint blockade. The receptors here all came from a human donor with melanoma.

The chain employs TRBV29-1 and TRBJ1-1; no firm D call. V gave up 5 bases and J gave up 0 bases, with 10 bases separating them. Germline V CDR1 and CDR2: SQVTM, ANQGSEA. The CDR3 is made up of 13 amino acids. CDR3 in DNA: TGCAGCGTTAGTTTAGGGTTGAACACTGAAGCTTTCTTT. Translated, it gives CSVSLGLNTEAFF.

The V gene is TRBV11-2, the J gene TRBJ2-6, with D unclear. Germline CDR1 SGHAT, CDR2 FQNNGV. Trimming shortened V by 6 bases and J by 1 base, and 10 bases separated the two germline ends. The CDR3 is 15 amino acids. CDR3 protein: CASSYVNSGANVLTF. The CDR3 DNA is TGTGCCAGCAGTTACGTAAATTCTGGGGCCAACGTCCTGACTTTC.

The rearrangement joins TRBV7-2 to TRBJ1-4; no clear D gene. The CDR3 loop spans 14 amino acids. The germline V and J ends were trimmed by 6 bases and 4 bases, with 12 bases remaining between them. Germline values: CDR1 SGHTA, CDR2 FQGNSA. In nucleotides, the CDR3 is TGTGCCAGCAGTCCTGGACGGATTAATGAAAAACTGTTTTTT. Its protein is CASSPGRINEKLFF.

The chain recombines TRBV27 with TRBJ1-3, with D hard to call. CDR3 size: 9 residues. V lost 10 bases and J lost 5, with 3 bases in between. Looked up from germline, CDR1 is MNHEY and CDR2 is SMNVEV (reference sequence). Written as DNA, the CDR3 is TGTGCCAACCGAAACACCATATATTTT. Translating it yields CANRNTIYF.

The rearrangement uses TRBV5-5 and TRBJ1-5, with a weak D call TRBD1 (6 bases). The CDR3 contains 14 residues. V shed 4 bases and J shed 3 bases, with 11 bases lying between them. Per germline, CDR1 SGHKS and CDR2 YYEKEE (reference sequence). The CDR3 reads CASSPEGVNQPQHF. CDR3 DNA sequence: TGTGCCAGCAGCCCCGAGGGGGTCAATCAGCCCCAGCATTTT.

The genes are TRBV18 and TRBJ2-2; tentative D call: TRBD2 (6 bases). The ends were cut back, 5 bases at V and 6 bases at J, with 19 bases in the middle. This CDR3 region has 16 residues. Germline V gene lookup returns CDR1 KGHSH and CDR2 LQKENI. CDR3 residues: CASSRNREQGAGELFF. The CDR3 region has the DNA TGTGCCAGCTCAAGAAACCGGGAGCAAGGTGCCGGGGAGCTGTTTTTT.

This chain joins TRBV5-1 and TRBJ1-4, with D uncertain. With 1 base removed from V and 2 bases from J, the gap between germline ends came to 9 bases. The CDR3 loop spans 15 amino acids. Per germline, CDR1 SGHRS and CDR2 YFSETQ. CDR3 coding DNA: TGCGCCAGCAGCTTGCTGGGCTCCACTAATGAAAAACTGTTTTTT. Residues: CASSLLGSTNEKLFF.

This chain uses TRBV2 with TRBJ1-6; 10 nucleotides match TRBD1. The trim removed 6 bases at V and 9 bases at J, leaving 5 bases unmatched. The CDR3 has 14 amino acids. Germline V CDR1 and CDR2: SNHLY, FYNNEI. In DNA form, the CDR3 reads TGTGCCAGCAGCGCCGGGACAGGGGCTTCACCCCTCCACTTT. Protein: CASSAGTGASPLHF.

This clone was seen only a few times. The chain is built from TRBV14 and TRBJ2-2; D is possibly TRBD1 or TRBD2 (5 bases each). The CDR3 sequence is 14 residues long. V lost 4 bases and J lost 6, with 12 bases in between. Germline values: CDR1 SGHDN, CDR2 FVKESK. For the CDR3, the DNA is TGTGCCAGCAGCCTACGAAGGGGAGCCGGGGAGCTGTTTTTT. This encodes CASSLRRGAGELFF.

The table lists this clone with a few counts. This sequence joins TRBV5-1 and TRBJ2-3; D remains ambiguous. Germline V gene sequence: CDR1 SGHRS, CDR2 YFSETQ. The germline V and J ends were trimmed by 3 bases and 5 bases, with 4 bases remaining between them. The CDR3 loop spans 11 amino acids. The CDR3 bases are TGCGCCAGCAGCTCGATAGATACGCAGTATTTT. Translating gives CASSSIDTQYF.

V is TRBV28 and J is TRBJ1-2; the match to TRBD1 covers 10 bases. Germline CDR1 is MDHEN and CDR2 is SYDVKM. This CDR3 has 16 residues. J was trimmed by 0 bases and V by 5 bases; bases with no gene match: 6. The CDR3 reads CASSTTGTGANYGYTF. In DNA form, the CDR3 reads TGTGCCAGCAGTACAACCGGGACAGGGGCTAACTATGGCTACACCTTC.

V is TRBV7-8 and J is TRBJ2-3; perhaps TRBD2 as D (7 bases). The CDR3 has 16 residues. Germline lookup yields CDR1 SGHVS and CDR2 FQNEAQ. V lost 1 base and J 5 bases, leaving 16 bases between the germline ends. The CDR3 DNA follows: TGTGCCAGCAGCTTAGGTGGGGGGGCAGGTAGAGATACGCAGTATTTT. Translating gives CASSLGGGAGRDTQYF.

CDR3 loop: CASSVASGPNTGELFF. CDR3 sequence (DNA): TGTGCCAGCAGCGTAGCATCCGGGCCGAACACCGGGGAGCTGTTTTTT. The V call is TRBV9, the J call TRBJ2-2; D is unclear. The CDR3 runs to 16 residues. Between the trimmed V and J ends, which lost 0 bases and 0 bases, there was a span of 9 bases. CDR1 and CDR2 (germline): SGDLS, YYNGEE. The whole variable domain, filled in from reference TRBV9 and TRBJ2-2, reads DSGVTQTPKHLITATGQRVTLRCSPRSGDLSVYWYQQSLDQGLQFLIQYYNGEERAKGNILERFSAQQFPDLHSELNLSSLELGDSALYFCASSVASGPNTGELFFGEGSRLTVL.

The sample holds a few counts of this clone. V is TRBV2 and J is TRBJ2-3; TRBD1 agrees at 7 bases. V lost 4 bases to trimming and J lost 2 bases; unmatched junction nucleotides: 6. CDR1 is SNHLY, CDR2 FYNNEI, per germline. This CDR3 contains 15 residues. The CDR3 nucleotides read TGTGCCAGCAGTGCAGGGGGTACCGCCACAGATACGCAGTATTTT. Its protein product is CASSAGGTATDTQYF.

This chain uses TRBV5-8 with TRBJ1-1; D ambiguous. Per germline, CDR1 SGHTS and CDR2 YDEGEE. V was clipped by 0 bases and J by 4 bases, with 10 bases between them. There are 14 residues in the CDR3. CDR3 region: CASSLGILGTEAFF. CDR3 DNA sequence: TGTGCCAGCAGCTTGGGGATCCTCGGCACTGAAGCTTTCTTT.

The chain couples TRBV28 to TRBJ1-1; TRBD1 agrees at 10 bases. The germline V gene encodes CDR1 MDHEN and CDR2 SYDVKM. CDR3 length: 15 residues. The trim removed 5 bases at V and 6 bases at J, leaving 9 bases unmatched. CDR3 region: CASSGLGQGFAEAFF. The CDR3 DNA sequence: TGTGCCAGCAGTGGTTTGGGACAGGGGTTCGCTGAAGCTTTCTTT.

The chain couples TRBV5-6 to TRBJ1-1, with D uncertain. Deletions cut 1 base from V and 5 bases from J, with 6 bases between. The CDR3 sequence is 12 residues long. Germline V CDR1 and CDR2: SGHDT, YYEEEE. The CDR3 DNA reads TGTGCCAGCAGCTTGTTAGGGACTGAAGCTTTCTTT. It codes for CASSLLGTEAFF.

The V and J genes are TRBV9 and TRBJ1-1, with D hard to call. In germline, CDR1 is SGDLS, CDR2 YYNGEE. The CDR3 contains 15 residues. The V and J ends lost 3 bases and 3 bases respectively, with 15 bases between them. The CDR3 spells CASSGDLSPYTEAFF. CDR3 coding DNA: TGTGCCAGCAGCGGGGATCTCTCTCCGTACACTGAAGCTTTCTTT. Using reference TRBV9 and TRBJ1-1 for the parts outside the CDR3, the full variable domain is DSGVTQTPKHLITATGQRVTLRCSPRSGDLSVYWYQQSLDQGLQFLIQYYNGEERAKGNILERFSAQQFPDLHSELNLSSLELGDSALYFCASSGDLSPYTEAFFGQGTRLTVV.